This entry lists 7 T cell receptor beta chains sequenced from one sample in a study of blood T cell repertoires in COVID-19. Sequencing was performed with immunoSEQ multiplex PCR; in TCRdb, only in-frame clones are kept and a portion is missing. The sample consists of a few hundred thousand clones, around four fifths of them appearing once. Sequencing was done on a sample of peripheral blood. These TCRs come from a woman between 45 and 60 years old with active or convalescent COVID-19.

V and J are TRBV15 and TRBJ1-3, with 8 bases aligning to TRBD1. Trimming cost V 1 base and J 0 bases; bases outside gene matches: 2. Germline CDR1 and CDR2: LNHNV and YYDKDF (reference sequence). The CDR3 has 16 residues. Here the CDR3 DNA reads TGTGCCACCAGCAGAGGGACAGGGAGCTCTGGAAACACCATATATTTT. Translation: CATSRGTGSSGNTIYF.

This clone has more than one count but fewer than ten. This chain connects TRBV14 to TRBJ2-7; TRBD2 matches 13 bases. V gave up 2 bases and J gave up 6 bases; unmatched junction bases: 10. CDR1 is SGHDN, CDR2 FVKESK, per germline. The CDR3 runs to 17 residues. The CDR3 reads CASSQNSGLAGAGEQYF. The CDR3 bases are TGTGCCAGCAGCCAAAATAGTGGACTAGCGGGAGCGGGCGAGCAGTACTTC.

V usage is TRBV28 and J usage is TRBJ1-1; tentatively, D is TRBD1 (6 bases). Germline V gives CDR1 MDHEN, CDR2 SYDVKM. V was cut by 6 bases and J by 1 base, with 12 bases left in between. The CDR3 has 14 amino acids. Here the CDR3 DNA reads TGTGCCAGCAGCCCCGGACAGCAGAACACTGAAGCTTTCTTT. It codes for CASSPGQQNTEAFF.

The chain links TRBV7-9 to TRBJ2-3; D possibly corresponds to TRBD2 (5 bases). This CDR3 spans 10 amino acids. V was trimmed by 10 bases and J by 8 bases, leaving 10 bases between them. The germline CDR1 and CDR2 sequences are SEHNR and FQNEAQ (reference sequence). The CDR3 spells CATSAGTQYF. CDR3 nucleotide sequence: TGTGCCACCTCGGCGGGTACGCAGTATTTT.

The chain uses TRBV5-1 and TRBJ2-2; the match to TRBD1 covers 9 bases. The CDR3 consists of 15 residues. Trimming at V came to 3 bases and at J to 3 bases, leaving 3 bases not matched to a gene. In germline, CDR1 is SGHRS, CDR2 YFSETQ. CDR3 nucleotides: TGCGCCAGCAGCTCCGGGACAGGGCACACCGGGGAGCTGTTTTTT. It specifies CASSSGTGHTGELFF.

The J gene is TRBJ2-5, the V gene TRBV28, with 8 nucleotides matching TRBD1. J gave up 5 bases and V 6 bases, and 11 bases lay outside the gene matches. The germline V gene encodes CDR1 MDHEN and CDR2 SYDVKM. This CDR3 contains 15 residues. The CDR3 spells CASSPGQVFMETQYF. The CDR3 DNA reads TGTGCCAGCAGCCCGGGACAGGTTTTTATGGAGACCCAGTACTTC.

The chain couples TRBV20-1 to TRBJ1-1; no reliable D call. The germline CDR1 and CDR2 sequences are DFQATT and SNEGSKA (reference sequence). CDR3 length equals 14 residues. Trimming removed 3 bases from V and 2 bases from J, with 13 bases in between. The CDR3 nucleotides are TGCAGTGCTAGTCGCGGCGGACTAAACACTGAAGCTTTCTTT. Translating gives CSASRGGLNTEAFF.